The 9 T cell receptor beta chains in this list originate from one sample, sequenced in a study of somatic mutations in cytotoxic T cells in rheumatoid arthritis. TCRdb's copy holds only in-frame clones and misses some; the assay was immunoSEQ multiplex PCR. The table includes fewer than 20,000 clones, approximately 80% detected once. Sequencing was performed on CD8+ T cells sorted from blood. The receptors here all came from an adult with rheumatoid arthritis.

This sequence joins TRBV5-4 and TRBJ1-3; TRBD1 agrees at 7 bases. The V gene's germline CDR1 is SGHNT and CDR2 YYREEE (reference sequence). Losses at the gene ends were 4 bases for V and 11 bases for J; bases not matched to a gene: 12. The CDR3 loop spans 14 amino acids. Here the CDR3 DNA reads TGTGCCAGCAGCCCCGGGACAGAGGCTAGCCCCATATATTTT. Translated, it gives CASSPGTEASPIYF.

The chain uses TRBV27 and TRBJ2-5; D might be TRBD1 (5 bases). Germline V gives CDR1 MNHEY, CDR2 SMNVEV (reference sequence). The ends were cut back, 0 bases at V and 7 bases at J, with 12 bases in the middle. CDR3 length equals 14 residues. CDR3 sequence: CASSLSTGPGTQYF. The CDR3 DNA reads TGTGCCAGCAGTTTATCAACAGGTCCAGGGACCCAGTACTTC.

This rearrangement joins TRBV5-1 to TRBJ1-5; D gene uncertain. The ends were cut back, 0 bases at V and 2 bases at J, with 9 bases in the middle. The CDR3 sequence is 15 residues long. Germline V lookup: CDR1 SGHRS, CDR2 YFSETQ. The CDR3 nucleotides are TGCGCCAGCAGCTTGGAAGGGATTGGCAATCAGCCCCAGCATTTT. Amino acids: CASSLEGIGNQPQHF.

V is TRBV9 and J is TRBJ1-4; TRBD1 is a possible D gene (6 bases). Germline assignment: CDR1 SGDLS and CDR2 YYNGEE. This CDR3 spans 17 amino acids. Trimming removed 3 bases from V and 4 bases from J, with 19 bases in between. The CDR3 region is CASSGSPEGGGNEKLFF. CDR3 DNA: TGTGCCAGCAGCGGGAGCCCTGAGGGGGGGGGTAATGAAAAACTGTTTTTT.

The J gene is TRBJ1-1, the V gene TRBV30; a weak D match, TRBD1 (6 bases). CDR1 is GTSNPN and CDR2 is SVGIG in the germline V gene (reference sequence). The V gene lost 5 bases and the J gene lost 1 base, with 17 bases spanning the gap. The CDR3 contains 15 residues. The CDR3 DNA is TGTGCCTGGTGCCCTCCCTCGACAGGGAACACTGAAGCTTTCTTT. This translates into CAWCPPSTGNTEAFF.

CDR3: CASTQTSGGAGANVLTF. The CDR3 nucleotides read TGTGCCAGCACCCAGACTAGCGGGGGGGCTGGGGCCAACGTCCTGACTTTC. This sequence joins TRBV9 and TRBJ2-6; TRBD2 matches 14 bases. Germline CDR1 SGDLS, CDR2 YYNGEE. V was clipped by 6 bases and J by 2 bases; unmatched bases: 4. The CDR3 sequence is 17 residues long.

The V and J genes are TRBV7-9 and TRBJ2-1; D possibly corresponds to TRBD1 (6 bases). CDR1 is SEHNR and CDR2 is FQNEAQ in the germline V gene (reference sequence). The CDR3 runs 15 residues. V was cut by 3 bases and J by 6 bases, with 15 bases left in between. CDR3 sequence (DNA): TGTGCCAGCAGCTTTAAAGTAGGGACATTCAATGAGCAGTTCTTC. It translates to CASSFKVGTFNEQFF.

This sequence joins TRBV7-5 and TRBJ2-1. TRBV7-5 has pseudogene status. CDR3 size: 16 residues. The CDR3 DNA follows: TGTGCCAGAAGCTTCGGACGGAGCCCCTCCTACAATGAGCAGTTCTTC. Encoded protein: CARSFGRSPSYNEQFF.

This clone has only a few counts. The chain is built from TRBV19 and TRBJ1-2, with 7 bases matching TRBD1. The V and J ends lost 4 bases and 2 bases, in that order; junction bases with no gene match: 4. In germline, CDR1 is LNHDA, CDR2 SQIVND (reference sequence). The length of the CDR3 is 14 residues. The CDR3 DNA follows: TGTGCCAGTAGTACCGGACAGGCCAACTATGGCTACACCTTC. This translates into CASSTGQANYGYTF.